The 17 T cell receptor beta chains in this list originate from one sample, sequenced in a study of T cell responses to AZD1222 COVID-19 vaccine. Here immunoSEQ multiplex PCR was the method, and the copy in TCRdb shows in-frame clones only, minus some. The table has about 79,000 clones, about 90% seen once; the top ten hold 7% to 8.5%. Sequences were derived from peripheral blood, sampled on day 0 of MenACWY control vaccination. The receptors originated from an adult in good health.

The V gene is TRBV10-3, the J gene TRBJ2-2; D might be TRBD2 (5 bases). V was cut by 8 bases and J by 4 bases, with 17 bases left in between. CDR3 length: 15 amino acids. CDR1 and CDR2 (germline): ENHRY, SYGVKD. The CDR3 nucleotides are TGTGCCATCTCGAAAGAGGGTTGGGGCACCGGGGAGCTGTTTTTT. This translates into CAISKEGWGTGELFF.

With regard to this clone: Other nucleotide sequences in the sample specify the same CDR3. V and J are TRBV7-2 and TRBJ2-2; D unresolved. The CDR3 has 14 amino acids. Germline CDR1 and CDR2: SGHTA and FQGNSA. Trimming took 3 bases from V and 2 from J, leaving 7 bases between them. In DNA form, the CDR3 reads TGTGCCAGCAGCTTGCTACCCAACACCGGGGAGCTGTTTTTT. Its translation: CASSLLPNTGELFF.

This clone was detected once. The chain joins TRBV29-1 to TRBJ2-5; 10 bases are shared with TRBD2. The V gene's germline CDR1 is SQVTM and CDR2 ANQGSEA. V gave up 4 bases and J gave up 5 bases; unmatched junction bases: 13. The CDR3 contains 16 residues. This CDR3 reads CSVASLAGVIYETQYF. CDR3 DNA sequence: TGCAGCGTTGCCAGCCTAGCGGGAGTTATATATGAGACCCAGTACTTC.

V is TRBV30 and J is TRBJ1-5, with a weak D call TRBD1 (5 bases). CDR3 length: 15 residues. Germline CDR1 reads GTSNPN; CDR2 reads SVGIG (reference sequence). V was clipped by 3 bases and J by 6 bases, with 18 bases between them. CDR3 sequence: CAWSAGQGGVQPQHF. The CDR3 DNA is TGTGCCTGGAGCGCGGGGCAGGGTGGCGTTCAGCCCCAGCATTTT.

CDR3 nucleotides: TGTGCCAGCAGTTTGCTAGACACCGGGGAGCTGTTTTTT. Amino acid sequence: CASSLLDTGELFF. The chain joins TRBV6-5 to TRBJ2-2, with no clear D. This CDR3 has 13 residues. V was pared by 4 bases and J by 3 bases, with 6 bases between. Germline loops: CDR1 MNHEY, CDR2 SVGAGI.

The chain has TRBV13 and TRBJ2-7; TRBD1 matches 7 bases. Germline trimming cut 5 bases from V and 3 bases from J; bases unmatched to any gene: 16. Per germline, CDR1 PRHDT and CDR2 FYEKMQ (reference sequence). This CDR3 spans 17 amino acids. The CDR3 spells CASSTHAGTEINYEQYF. The DNA for the CDR3 is TGTGCCAGCAGCACACACGCCGGGACAGAAATCAACTACGAGCAGTACTTC.

The V gene is TRBV2, the J gene TRBJ1-5; D unresolved. V was trimmed by 6 bases and J by 0 bases, leaving 12 bases between them. This CDR3 contains 15 residues. Germline V gene lookup returns CDR1 SNHLY and CDR2 FYNNEI. The DNA for the CDR3 is TGTGCCAGCAGCCTGGACGGTAATAGCAATCAGCCCCAGCATTTT. As protein: CASSLDGNSNQPQHF. Full variable domain (rest looked up from reference TRBV2 and TRBJ1-5): EPEVTQTPSHQVTQMGQEVILRCVPISNHLYFYWYRQILGQKVEFLVSFYNNEISEKSEIFDDQFSVERPDGSNFTLKIRSTKLEDSAMYFCASSLDGNSNQPQHFGDGTRLSIL.

The chain combines TRBV4-1 with TRBJ1-2; D unresolved. V was shortened by 3 bases and J by 11 bases, with 16 bases between the two germline ends. The V gene's germline CDR1 is MGHRA and CDR2 YSYEKL. The CDR3 runs to 13 residues. This chain's CDR3 is CASSQERPPSYTF. The DNA for the CDR3 is TGCGCCAGCAGCCAGGAGCGTCCGCCTAGTTACACCTTC.

The chain is built from TRBV24-1 and TRBJ2-1; maybe TRBD1 (5 bases). Between the trimmed V and J ends, which lost 4 bases and 4 bases, there was a span of 7 bases. CDR1 and CDR2 (germline): KGHDR, SFDVKD. This CDR3 is 13 amino acids long. CDR3 amino acids: CATSDRQYNEQFF. CDR3 sequence (DNA): TGTGCCACCAGTGACCGACAGTACAATGAGCAGTTCTTC.

The genes are TRBV6-5 and TRBJ1-1; D is unclear. This CDR3 is built from 14 residues. Germline CDR1 and CDR2: MNHEY and SVGAGI. V lost 11 bases and J lost 0, with 16 bases in between. In DNA form, the CDR3 reads TGTGCCGCAAGATCCCCAGGATTGAACACTGAAGCTTTCTTT. Amino acids: CAARSPGLNTEAFF.

The V and J genes are TRBV19 and TRBJ1-2, with D uncertain. CDR1 LNHDA and CDR2 SQIVND come from the germline V gene (reference sequence). Trimming pared 4 bases from V and 5 bases from J, leaving 11 bases between. CDR3 length: 13 amino acids. CDR3 protein: CASSTRLQYGYTF. CDR3 nucleotide sequence: TGTGCCAGTAGTACCCGACTCCAATATGGCTACACCTTC.

This clone appeared a single time. V and J are TRBV13 and TRBJ2-6; D gene unclear. CDR1 and CDR2 (germline): PRHDT, FYEKMQ (reference sequence). There are 13 residues in the CDR3. V shed 3 bases and J shed 2 bases, with 2 bases lying between them. CDR3 amino acids: CASSFPGANVLTF. For the CDR3, the DNA is TGTGCCAGCAGCTTTCCTGGGGCCAACGTCCTGACTTTC.

This chain joins TRBV30 and TRBJ1-4, with a weak D call TRBD1 (6 bases). CDR1 is GTSNPN and CDR2 is SVGIG in the germline V gene (reference sequence). The CDR3 runs to 13 residues. With 2 bases removed from V and 9 bases from J, the gap between germline ends came to 13 bases. CDR3 bases: TGTGCCTGGAGTCTTTCAGGGGAGAAAAAACTGTTTTTT. Residues: CAWSLSGEKKLFF. The whole variable domain, remainder taken from reference TRBV30 and TRBJ1-4, is SQTIHQWPATLVQPVGSPLSLECTVEGTSNPNLYWYRQAAGRGLQLLFYSVGIGQISSEVPQNLSASRPQDRQFILSSKKLLLSDSGFYLCAWSLSGEKKLFFGSGTQLSVL.

V and J are TRBV2 and TRBJ2-3; 8 bases are shared with TRBD1. Trimming cost V 5 bases and J 6 bases; bases outside gene matches: 10. Germline lookup yields CDR1 SNHLY and CDR2 FYNNEI. The CDR3 length is 15 residues. DNA for the CDR3: TGTGCCAGCAGTAAGGACAGGGCCCTCGTTGATACGCAGTATTTT. Amino acids: CASSKDRALVDTQYF.

V gene TRBV16 combines with J gene TRBJ1-3; unclear D gene. Germline V lookup: CDR1 KGHSY, CDR2 FQNENV. The CDR3 is 12 residues long. V lost 2 bases and J lost 2, with 1 base in between. CDR3 sequence reads: CASSQAGNTIYF. The CDR3 coding sequence is TGTGCCAGCAGCCAAGCTGGAAACACCATATATTTT. Filled out from reference TRBV16 and TRBJ1-3, the complete variable domain reads GEEVAQTPKHLVRGEGQKAKLYCAPIKGHSYVFWYQQVLKNEFKFLISFQNENVFDETGMPKERFSAKCLPNSPCSLEIQATKLEDSAVYFCASSQAGNTIYFGEGSWLTVV.

This chain links TRBV5-1 with TRBJ2-7, with a possible D match to TRBD2 (6 bases). V lost 0 bases to trimming and J lost 0 bases, with 10 bases between them. Germline lookup yields CDR1 SGHRS and CDR2 YFSETQ. The CDR3 has 15 amino acids. Here the CDR3 reads CASSLEGRPSYEQYF. Written as DNA, the CDR3 is TGCGCCAGCAGCTTGGAAGGGAGGCCCTCCTACGAGCAGTACTTC.

The chain is built from TRBV5-1 and TRBJ2-3, with D maybe TRBD2 (6 bases). With 4 bases removed from V and 2 bases from J, the gap between germline ends came to 14 bases. The V gene's germline CDR1 is SGHRS and CDR2 YFSETQ. This CDR3 contains 15 residues. CDR3 DNA sequence: TGCGCCAGCAGCCCGGGAGTCTCGGTCACAGATACGCAGTATTTT. Encoded protein: CASSPGVSVTDTQYF.